This T cell receptor (beta chain) originates from a study of identical twins. TCRdb itself ran the 5' RACE reads through MiXCR, one entry per CDR3 protein. Of 700,000 or so distinct CDR3 sequences listed, around 8.6% are singletons. In this sample, this clonotype turned up a few times. Trimming cost V 2 bases and J 4 bases, with 9 bases left between them. CDR1 MNHEY and CDR2 SMNVEV come from the germline V gene (reference sequence). The CDR3 spans 14 residues. This same sample was also part of a study on yellow fever vaccine responses in identical twins.

The chain carries TRBV27 and TRBJ2-1; weak D call: TRBD2 (5 bases). The sample taken for sequencing was PBMCs. This clonotype was sampled from a woman aged 18-30 years in good health. CDR3 amino acids: CASSLDYPYNEQFF. CDR3 nucleotides: TGTGCCAGCAGTTTAGACTACCCATACAATGAGCAGTTCTTC.